This TCR beta chain was sequenced during a study of T cells in Graves' hyperthyroidism and ophthalmopathy. TCR beta CDR3 region amplification was performed from RNA transcripts. The HTBI primer set was used in a first-round RT-PCR of the TCR CDR3. TCRdb ran MiXCR on the multiplex PCR reads and lists one entry per CDR3 protein. Found here are around 350,000 distinct CDR3 sequences, roughly 25% of them singletons; the top ten hold roughly 80%. The CDR3 sequence is 16 residues long. V was pared by 0 bases and J by 4 bases, with 3 bases of the junction left unmatched. Germline V gene sequence: CDR1 SGHTA, CDR2 FQGTGA.

The TCR originated in a man in his fifties or sixties with Graves' hyperthyroidism. The chain uses TRBV7-3 and TRBJ2-1, with TRBD2 matching over 10 bases. Sequenced: blood. CDR3: CASSLTGTSAYNEQFF. The DNA for the CDR3 is TGTGCCAGCAGCTTAACGGGGACTAGCGCATACAATGAGCAGTTCTTC.